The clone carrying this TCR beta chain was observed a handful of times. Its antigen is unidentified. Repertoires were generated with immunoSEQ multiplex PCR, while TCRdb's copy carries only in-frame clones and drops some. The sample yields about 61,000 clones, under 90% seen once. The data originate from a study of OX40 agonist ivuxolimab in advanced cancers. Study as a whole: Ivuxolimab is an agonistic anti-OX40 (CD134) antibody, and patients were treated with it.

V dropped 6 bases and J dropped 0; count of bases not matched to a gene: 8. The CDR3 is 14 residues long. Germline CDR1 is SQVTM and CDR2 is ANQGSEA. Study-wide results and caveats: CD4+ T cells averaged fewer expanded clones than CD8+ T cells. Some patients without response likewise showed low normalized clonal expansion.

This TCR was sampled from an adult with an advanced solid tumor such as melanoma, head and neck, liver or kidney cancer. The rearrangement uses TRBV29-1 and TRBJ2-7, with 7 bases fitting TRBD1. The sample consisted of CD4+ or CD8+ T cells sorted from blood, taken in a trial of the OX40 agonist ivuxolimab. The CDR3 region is CSVARDSSSYEQYF. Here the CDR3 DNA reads TGCAGCGTAGCACGGGACAGCAGCTCCTACGAGCAGTACTTC.